The source of this T cell receptor (beta chain) is a study of regulatory T cells in long-lasting Graves disease. Relying on iRepertoire HTBI primers and Arm-PCR of CDR3 regions, the team built TCR beta libraries. Authors' methods: Samples collectively showed more than 55 TRBV and roughly 15 TRBJ segments. TCRdb reprocessed the multiplex PCR reads with MiXCR, giving one entry per CDR3 protein. Here the V and J calls rest on TCRdb's processing, not on the authors' analysis. The sample shows roughly 500,000 distinct CDR3 sequences, roughly 13% of them seen only once. This clonotype has a count of ten or more. The time point here: newly diagnosed GD, antithyroid drugs for less than 3 months. RNA isolated from PBMCs was used to make the TCR library. Deletions cut 6 bases from V and 2 bases from J, with 2 bases between. The CDR3 sequence is 11 residues long. From germline, CDR1 is SNHLY and CDR2 FYNNEI. The sample also formed part of further work on T cells in Graves' hyperthyroidism and ophthalmopathy. According to that study: Blood also held most thyroid clonotypes expanded beyond 0.001.

This specimen was peripheral blood mononuclear cells (PBMCs), taken at new diagnosis, from a patient treated with antithyroid drugs. The chain carries TRBV2 and TRBJ1-5; no firm D call. The sequence derives from a man aged 25 to 40 with Graves disease. This CDR3 reads CASRGNQPQHF. In DNA, the CDR3 is TGTGCCAGCAGAGGCAATCAGCCCCAGCATTTT.